This T cell receptor (beta chain) emerged from a study of blood T cell repertoires in COVID-19. Study summary: Some COVID-19 samples were acute and others convalescent; all came from the United States, Italy and Spain. PBMCs, B-cell-depleted T cells, or T cells provided the cDNA or gDNA that made up the material.

Original processing methods: Amplification of reference gene primers provided the estimated nucleated cell counts. Generated by immunoSEQ multiplex PCR, the TCRdb table keeps only in-frame clones and is missing some. That table furnishes V, J and clone size, whereas the DNA furnished D and trimming. The sample includes some 39,000 clones, about 86% seen only once; the top ten take over 5%. This TCR came from a middle-aged man with active COVID-19. Sequenced sample: peripheral blood.

DNA of the CDR3: TGTGCCAGCAGCCAGGGGGAGGATTCACCCCTCCACTTT. It yields the protein CASSQGEDSPLHF. V and J are TRBV3-1 (or the pseudogene TRBV3-2) and TRBJ1-6; TRBD1 might be the D (5 bases). From germline, CDR1 is LGHDT and CDR2 YNNKEL (reference sequence). V lost 3 bases, J lost 8 bases, and 8 bases lay in between. The CDR3 extends over 13 amino acids.